The 27 T cell receptor beta chains below come from one sample, sequenced in a study of T cells in Graves' hyperthyroidism and ophthalmopathy. RNA transcripts yielded amplified TCR beta CDR3 regions. Researchers ran a first-round RT-PCR on the TCR CDR3 using the HTBI primer set. TCRdb reanalysed the multiplex PCR reads using MiXCR and keeps one entry per CDR3 protein. The table records around 600,000 distinct CDR3 sequences, about 14% of them present only once. The sample was blood. The source of these receptors is a woman between 45 and 60 years old with Graves' ophthalmopathy.

This clonotype was observed many times. The chain uses TRBV28 and TRBJ2-7; 8 nucleotides align to TRBD2. This CDR3 has 15 residues. V shed 5 bases, J shed 0 bases, and the junction held 6 bases outside the gene matches. Per germline, CDR1 MDHEN and CDR2 SYDVKM. CDR3 bases: TGTGCCAGCAGTGTCACTAGCGGCTACTCCTACGAGCAGTACTTC. Translated, it gives CASSVTSGYSYEQYF.

This clonotype was recorded a few times. CDR3 residues: CSVGQANTGELFF. As DNA, the CDR3 is TGCAGCGTGGGACAGGCGAACACCGGGGAGCTGTTTTTT. V and J are TRBV29-1 and TRBJ2-2, with TRBD1 matching 8 bases. The V gene's germline CDR1 is SQVTM and CDR2 ANQGSEA. V lost 6 bases, J lost 0 bases, and 0 bases stayed unmatched. This CDR3 is 13 amino acids long.

Worth noting for this clonotype: A single base separates this from a much larger clone, so it may be a read error. The chain recombines TRBV11-2 with TRBJ2-4; 9 positions agree with TRBD1. This CDR3 contains 14 residues. Germline-derived CDR1 and CDR2 are SGHAT and FQNNGV. The V gene end was trimmed by 5 bases and the J gene end by 1 base; junction bases not matched to a gene: 0. The CDR3 loop reads CASSGQGAKNIQYF. CDR3 coding DNA: TGTGCCAGCAGCGGACAGGGGGCCAAAAACATTCAGTACTTC.

The CDR3 spells CASSRDRVRVTEAFF. The CDR3, as DNA: TGTGCCAGCTCACGGGACAGGGTAAGGGTCACTGAAGCTTTCTTT. The V and J genes are TRBV18 and TRBJ1-1, with 9 bases fitting TRBD1. Trimming at V came to 4 bases and at J to 4 bases, leaving 7 bases not matched to a gene. The V gene's germline CDR1 is KGHSH and CDR2 LQKENI. The CDR3 has 15 residues. Drawing the rest from reference TRBV18 and TRBJ1-1, the complete variable domain is NAGVMQNPRHLVRRRGQEARLRCSPMKGHSHVYWYRQLPEEGLKFMVYLQKENIIDESGMPKERFSAEFPKEGPSILRIQQVVRGDSAAYFCASSRDRVRVTEAFFGQGTRLTVV.

This clonotype was seen many times. The gene calls are TRBV20-1 and TRBJ2-3; D is ambiguous. Trimming shortened V by 4 bases and J by 2 bases, and 13 bases separated the two germline ends. This CDR3 spans 14 amino acids. Germline loops: CDR1 DFQATT, CDR2 SNEGSKA (reference sequence). The CDR3 reads CSAMALTDTDTQYF. The DNA for the CDR3 is TGCAGTGCTATGGCCCTAACAGACACAGATACGCAGTATTTT.

This clonotype was picked up a small number of times. DNA for the CDR3: TGTGCCAGCAGCTTAGCGGGAGGAAACGGGGAGCTGTTTTTT. Translated, it gives CASSLAGGNGELFF. V gene TRBV7-9 combines with J gene TRBJ2-2; D perhaps matches TRBD2 (6 bases). Trimming shortened V by 0 bases and J by 7 bases, and 9 bases separated the two germline ends. This CDR3 has 14 residues. CDR1 SEHNR and CDR2 FQNEAQ come from the germline V gene (reference sequence).

This clonotype was seen a few times. This chain connects TRBV5-4 to TRBJ2-3, with 13 positions matching TRBD2. V lost 4 bases and J lost 4; bases outside the gene matches: 6. The CDR3 is made up of 16 amino acids. Germline CDR1 SGHNT, CDR2 YYREEE (reference sequence). The CDR3 is CASSRGLAGVSDTQYF. CDR3 DNA: TGTGCCAGCAGCCGAGGACTAGCGGGAGTCTCAGATACGCAGTATTTT.

Many counts were recorded for this clonotype. This rearrangement joins TRBV29-1 to TRBJ2-3, with TRBD1 identical over 9 bases. Per germline, CDR1 SQVTM and CDR2 ANQGSEA. The CDR3 has 14 residues. J lost 9 bases, V lost 4 bases, and 11 bases had no gene match. In DNA, the CDR3 is TGCAGCGTTGGTGGGACAGGGACCCAGAACACGCAGTATTTT. This gives the protein CSVGGTGTQNTQYF.

This clonotype has at least ten counts. The chain couples TRBV28 to TRBJ2-3; the match to TRBD2 covers 13 bases. J lost 5 bases, V lost 8 bases, and 7 bases had no gene match. Germline loops: CDR1 MDHEN, CDR2 SYDVKM. This CDR3 has 15 residues. The CDR3 loop reads CASDTSGRAQDTQYF. The CDR3 DNA reads TGTGCCAGCGACACTAGCGGGAGGGCACAAGATACGCAGTATTTT. Together with reference TRBV28 and TRBJ2-3, the CDR3 gives the full variable domain: DVKVTQSSRYLVKRTGEKVFLECVQDMDHENMFWYRQDPGLGLRLIYFSYDVKMKEKGDIPEGYSVSREKKERFSLILESASTNQTSMYLCASDTSGRAQDTQYFGPGTRLTVL.

This clonotype was observed a few times. Here the CDR3 DNA reads TGTGCCAGCAGCTTAGAGACTAGCGGGGCTGCGAACACCGGGGAGCTGTTTTTT. Protein: CASSLETSGAANTGELFF. V usage is TRBV11-3 and J usage is TRBJ2-2; 11 nucleotides line up with TRBD2. V was clipped by 0 bases and J by 0 bases; unmatched bases: 3. The CDR3 runs 18 residues. Per germline, CDR1 SGHNT and CDR2 YENEEA.

This clonotype was detected ten times or more. The chain couples TRBV20-1 to TRBJ2-5; D possibly corresponds to TRBD1 (6 bases). CDR3 length: 11 residues. Per germline, CDR1 DFQATT and CDR2 SNEGSKA (reference sequence). V lost 1 base and J 10 bases, leaving 10 bases between the germline ends. The CDR3 bases are TGCAGTGCTAGAGCCGACAGGATCCAGTACTTC. Protein sequence: CSARADRIQYF.

This clonotype was seen ten or more times. This chain connects TRBV7-9 to TRBJ2-1; D is unclear. V was cut by 1 base and J by 9 bases, with 7 bases left in between. Germline-derived CDR1 and CDR2 are SEHNR and FQNEAQ (reference sequence). The length of the CDR3 is 12 residues. The CDR3 DNA sequence: TGTGCCAGCAGCTTAGGAGTTCTTGAGCAGTTCTTC. Its translation is CASSLGVLEQFF. The entire variable domain, with the rest obtained from reference TRBV7-9 and TRBJ2-1, is as follows: DTGVSQNPRHKITKRGQNVTFRCDPISEHNRLYWYRQTLGQGPEFLTYFQNEAQLEKSRLLSDRFSAERPKGSFSTLEIQRTEQGDSAMYLCASSLGVLEQFFGPGTRLTVL.

The chain has TRBV18 and TRBJ2-2, with D possibly TRBD2 on 5 matching bases. Germline-derived CDR1 and CDR2 are KGHSH and LQKENI. CDR3 length equals 15 residues. V lost 1 base and J lost 1, with 7 bases in between. CDR3 nucleotides: TGTGCCAGCTCACCACGTGAGGGGAACACCGGGGAGCTGTTTTTT. Translated: CASSPREGNTGELFF.

The CDR3 spells CASSEFGPGELFF. In DNA, the CDR3 is TGTGCCAGCAGTGAATTTGGACCCGGGGAGCTGTTTTTT. J is TRBJ2-2 and V is TRBV6-1; D uncertain. This CDR3 is 13 amino acids long. Germline-derived CDR1 and CDR2 are MNHNS and SASEGT. The V and J ends lost 2 bases and 6 bases respectively, with 7 bases between them.

Comment on this clonotype: This may come from a read error, since a much larger clone is one base off. V is TRBV27 and J is TRBJ2-1; unclear D gene. Germline CDR1 is MNHEY and CDR2 is SMNVEV (reference sequence). This CDR3 comprises 13 residues. The V end lost 3 bases, the J end lost 0 bases, and 3 bases lay between the germline ends. CDR3 residues: CASSFCSYNEQFF. The CDR3 coding sequence is TGTGCCAGCAGTTTCTGCTCCTACAATGAGCAGTTCTTC.

V and J are TRBV18 and TRBJ2-2; D gene uncertain. The CDR3 loop spans 18 amino acids. In germline, CDR1 is KGHSH, CDR2 LQKENI. Deletions cut 2 bases from V and 2 bases from J, with 18 bases between. The CDR3 bases are TGTGCCAGCTCACCAAGTACCCGAACTCCAGCTAACACCGGGGAGCTGTTTTTT. The encoded protein is CASSPSTRTPANTGELFF.

In this sample, this clonotype turned up many times. The J gene is TRBJ2-7, the V gene TRBV7-2; the match to TRBD2 covers 14 bases. The CDR3 length is 16 residues. Losses at the gene ends were 5 bases for V and 6 bases for J; bases not matched to a gene: 9. CDR1 and CDR2 from the germline V gene are SGHTA and FQGNSA. The CDR3 bases are TGTGCCAGCAGCCTTGTAGGGACTAGCGGGAGTCGCGAGCAGTACTTC. Residues: CASSLVGTSGSREQYF. Full variable domain (outside the CDR3, taken from reference TRBV7-2 and TRBJ2-7): GAGVSQSPSNKVTEKGKDVELRCDPISGHTALYWYRQSLGQGLEFLIYFQGNSAPDKSGLPSDRFSAERTGGSVSTLTIQRTQQEDSAVYLCASSLVGTSGSREQYFGPGTRLTVT.

This clonotype came up many times. This chain joins TRBV13 and TRBJ2-2; the D is unclear. The V and J ends lost 5 bases and 6 bases respectively, with 13 bases between them. This CDR3 is 14 amino acids long. The germline V gene encodes CDR1 PRHDT and CDR2 FYEKMQ (reference sequence). The CDR3 reads CASSPPRSPGELFF. The CDR3 coding sequence is TGTGCCAGCAGCCCGCCAAGGAGCCCCGGGGAGCTGTTTTTT. The variable domain in full, with the rest retrieved from reference TRBV13 and TRBJ2-2, is AAGVIQSPRHLIKEKRETATLKCYPIPRHDTVYWYQQGPGQDPQFLISFYEKMQSDKGSIPDRFSAQQFSDYHSELNMSSLELGDSALYFCASSPPRSPGELFFGEGSRLTVL.

The chain employs TRBV7-8 and TRBJ2-7; 12 bases map to TRBD2. With V trimmed by 3 bases and J by 6 bases, 6 bases remained unmatched. Germline CDR1 reads SGHVS; CDR2 reads FQNEAQ. CDR3 length: 15 residues. CDR3 sequence: CASSLLASGRGEQYF. DNA for the CDR3: TGTGCCAGCAGCTTGTTGGCTAGCGGGAGGGGCGAGCAGTACTTC. The full variable domain, completed using reference TRBV7-8 and TRBJ2-7, is GAGVSQSPRYKVAKRGQDVALRCDPISGHVSLFWYQQALGQGPEFLTYFQNEAQLDKSGLPSDRFFAERPEGSVSTLKIQRTQQEDSAVYLCASSLLASGRGEQYFGPGTRLTVT.

V and J are TRBV6-1 and TRBJ2-7, with TRBD1 as a possible D gene (6 bases). V lost 11 bases and J lost 4, with 15 bases in between. The CDR3 runs to 12 residues. Germline-derived CDR1 and CDR2 are MNHNS and SASEGT. The CDR3 loop is CAVNRVGYEQYF. The CDR3 bases are TGTGCCGTGAACAGGGTGGGTTACGAGCAGTACTTC.

To note about this clonotype: A much larger clone sits a single nucleotide away, making a read error possible. The chain combines TRBV5-1 with TRBJ2-3; D remains unclear. Looked up from germline, CDR1 is SGHRS and CDR2 is YFSETQ. The V end was cut by 0 bases, the J end by 7 bases, with 12 bases between. The CDR3 is 14 amino acids. CDR3 residues: CASSLAVGANTQYF. CDR3 nucleotide sequence: TGCGCCAGCAGCTTGGCCGTCGGCGCAAATACGCAGTATTTT.

Comments on this clonotype: This clone may be a read error of a much larger clone one base away. The chain joins TRBV29-1 to TRBJ1-1; the D gene is possibly TRBD1 (5 bases). Germline V gives CDR1 SQVTM, CDR2 ANQGSEA. The CDR3 extends over 11 amino acids. The CDR3 reads CSGRAGTKAFF. The CDR3 bases are TGCAGCGGCAGGGCGGGCACTAAAGCTTTCTTT.

This clonotype was recorded many times. This sequence joins TRBV2 and TRBJ1-5, with 7 bases that match TRBD1. The germline V gene has CDR1 SNHLY and CDR2 FYNNEI. The V gene end was trimmed by 0 bases and the J gene end by 9 bases; junction bases not matched to a gene: 8. The CDR3 length is 15 residues. CDR3 residues: CASSEARTGQAPQHF. As DNA, the CDR3 is TGTGCCAGCAGTGAAGCTAGGACAGGACAAGCGCCCCAGCATTTT. Together with reference TRBV2 and TRBJ1-5, the CDR3 gives the full variable domain: EPEVTQTPSHQVTQMGQEVILRCVPISNHLYFYWYRQILGQKVEFLVSFYNNEISEKSEIFDDQFSVERPDGSNFTLKIRSTKLEDSAMYFCASSEARTGQAPQHFGDGTRLSIL.

This clonotype appeared many times. The genes are TRBV20-1 and TRBJ2-1, with TRBD2 identical over 7 bases. V lost 4 bases, J lost 1 base, and 4 bases stayed unmatched. CDR3 size: 14 residues. Germline CDR1 reads DFQATT; CDR2 reads SNEGSKA (reference sequence). CDR3 region: CSAKRDSSYNEQFF. The CDR3 DNA reads as TGCAGTGCTAAGCGGGATAGTTCCTACAATGAGCAGTTCTTC.

This clonotype was recorded a few times. DNA for the CDR3: TGTGCCAGCAGTTACCCGACTCTTACCGGGGAGCTGTTTTTT. Its translation: CASSYPTLTGELFF. V is TRBV6-5 and J is TRBJ2-2; no clear D gene. The CDR3 contains 14 residues. The germline V and J ends were trimmed by 2 bases and 5 bases, with 9 bases remaining between them. Looked up from germline, CDR1 is MNHEY and CDR2 is SVGAGI.

This chain uses TRBV5-1 with TRBJ2-2; TRBD2 matches at 12 bases. The CDR3 is 18 residues long. The V segment lost 3 bases and the J segment 0 bases; nucleotides outside the gene matches: 6. Germline V gene lookup returns CDR1 SGHRS and CDR2 YFSETQ. DNA of the CDR3: TGCGCCAGCAGCTCCCCTAGACTAGCGGGAGCGAACACCGGGGAGCTGTTTTTT. Amino acid sequence: CASSSPRLAGANTGELFF. Supplemented by reference TRBV5-1 and TRBJ2-2, the full variable domain reads KAGVTQTPRYLIKTRGQQVTLSCSPISGHRSVSWYQQTPGQGLQFLFEYFSETQRNKGNFPGRFSGRQFSNSRSEMNVSTLELGDSALYLCASSSPRLAGANTGELFFGEGSRLTVL.

This chain links TRBV7-2 with TRBJ1-2; TRBD1 aligns across 7 bases. Germline CDR1 and CDR2: SGHTA and FQGNSA. There are 16 residues in the CDR3. V shed 0 bases and J 6 bases; nucleotides not matched to a gene: 10. DNA of the CDR3: TGTGCCAGCAGCTTAGCGAGTAGAGTTGGACAGGATGGCTACACCTTC. Encoded protein: CASSLASRVGQDGYTF.